Following are 10 T cell receptor beta chains from one sample sequenced in a study of patients and donors after allogeneic stem cell transplantation. MiXCR, applied by TCRdb to the RT-PCR reads, yields one record per CDR3 protein. The sample has roughly 250,000 distinct CDR3 sequences, 13% to 15% seen once. The source material was blood, either unsorted or a sorted T cell fraction (not recorded which). The source is a human donor who was either an allogeneic HSCT recipient or a stem cell or donor lymphocyte infusion donor (not recorded which). It is not recorded whose cells these are; they may come from a transplant donor.

This clonotype was picked up a small number of times. This chain links TRBV3-1 with TRBJ2-3, with D possibly being TRBD2 (7 bases). Germline values: CDR1 LGHDT, CDR2 YNNKEL (reference sequence). The CDR3 spans 15 residues. V lost 5 bases and J 6 bases, leaving 18 bases between the germline ends. CDR3 DNA sequence: TGTGCCAGCAGCACAAGGGGGGGAGAGGGGGATACGCAGTATTTT. Encoded protein: CASSTRGGEGDTQYF.

The V call is TRBV20-1, the J call TRBJ1-2; 7 bases are shared with TRBD1. The V gene's germline CDR1 is DFQATT and CDR2 SNEGSKA (reference sequence). CDR3 length equals 15 residues. With V trimmed by 5 bases and J by 8 bases, 17 bases remained unmatched. The DNA of the CDR3 is TGCAGTGCTGGGGATCTGAGGGCAGGGGGAGGGGGCTACACCTTC. Its protein is CSAGDLRAGGGGYTF.

This clonotype occurred a few times. The V gene is TRBV2, the J gene TRBJ2-5, with TRBD2 identical over 11 bases. From germline, CDR1 is SNHLY and CDR2 FYNNEI. The junction had 15 bases not matched to a gene; V was cut back by 1 base and J by 5 bases. The CDR3 spans 19 residues. The CDR3 DNA follows: TGTGCCAGCAGTGAAGGACCTAGCGGGAGGCCCCCCCACGTGGAGACCCAGTACTTC. This codes for CASSEGPSGRPPHVETQYF.

This clonotype turned up a few times. The chain is built from TRBV4-1 and TRBJ1-3, with TRBD1 matching over 9 bases. The J segment lost 2 bases and the V segment lost 2 bases, leaving 13 bases of the junction unmatched. Germline CDR1 MGHRA, CDR2 YSYEKL. This CDR3 spans 19 amino acids. The CDR3 protein is CASSQSGGDRERAGNTIYF. For the CDR3, the DNA is TGCGCCAGCAGCCAATCAGGGGGGGACAGGGAAAGGGCTGGAAACACCATATATTTT.

This clonotype has only a few counts. The chain has TRBV7-6 and TRBJ2-5; D gene uncertain. This CDR3 comprises 13 residues. Trimming removed 8 bases from V and 4 bases from J, with 14 bases in between. Germline V CDR1 and CDR2: SGHVS, FNYEAQ. The CDR3: CASAPFPLETQYF. CDR3 DNA: TGTGCCAGCGCACCGTTCCCGCTAGAGACCCAGTACTTC. Based on the CDR3 plus reference TRBV7-6 and TRBJ2-5, the full variable domain is GAGVSQSPRYKVTKRGQDVALRCDPISGHVSLYWYRQALGQGPEFLTYFNYEAQQDKSGLPNDRFSAERPEGSISTLTIQRTEQRDSAMYRCASAPFPLETQYFGPGTRLLVL.

Ten or more counts support this clonotype. The V call is TRBV7-2, the J call TRBJ2-7, with 7 bases lining up with TRBD2. CDR1 SGHTA and CDR2 FQGNSA come from the germline V gene. CDR3 size: 17 residues. With 0 bases clipped from V and 7 bases from J, the junction kept 15 bases outside the gene matches. CDR3 coding DNA: TGTGCCAGCAGCTTAGCGTTTTCGAGCGGGACGCCCGGGGAGCAGTACTTC. This translates into CASSLAFSSGTPGEQYF.

J is TRBJ2-5 and V is TRBV5-1; 9 bases match TRBD2. This CDR3 spans 14 amino acids. Germline CDR1 is SGHRS and CDR2 is YFSETQ. The trim removed 4 bases at V and 4 bases at J, leaving 5 bases unmatched. The CDR3 region is CASSPAGGRETQYF. The CDR3 bases are TGCGCCAGCAGCCCAGCGGGAGGACGAGAGACCCAGTACTTC.

This clonotype appeared many times. The V gene is TRBV29-1, the J gene TRBJ2-7, with D possibly TRBD2 on 5 matching bases. CDR1 and CDR2 (germline): SQVTM, ANQGSEA. The CDR3 length is 13 residues. V lost 3 bases and J lost 4, with 13 bases in between. The CDR3, as DNA: TGCAGCGTTGACCTTTGGGGAGAGTACGAGCAGTACTTC. The encoded protein is CSVDLWGEYEQYF.

This clonotype turned up a few times. The chain uses TRBV5-1 and TRBJ2-2, with 10 bases lining up with TRBD2. Germline loops: CDR1 SGHRS, CDR2 YFSETQ. The junction had 6 bases not matched to a gene; V was cut back by 4 bases and J by 6 bases. The CDR3 length is 15 residues. The chain's CDR3 is CASSESGRAPGELFF. The CDR3 DNA sequence: TGCGCCAGCAGCGAAAGCGGGAGGGCACCCGGGGAGCTGTTTTTT.

This clonotype was seen more than once but under ten times. This chain joins TRBV6-1 and TRBJ2-7; 8 positions agree with TRBD2. This CDR3 has 15 residues. V lost 0 bases and J lost 2; bases outside the gene matches: 3. The germline V gene has CDR1 MNHNS and CDR2 SASEGT. Here the CDR3 reads CASSEAAGGTYEQYF. In DNA, the CDR3 is TGTGCCAGCAGTGAAGCGGCGGGAGGAACCTACGAGCAGTACTTC.